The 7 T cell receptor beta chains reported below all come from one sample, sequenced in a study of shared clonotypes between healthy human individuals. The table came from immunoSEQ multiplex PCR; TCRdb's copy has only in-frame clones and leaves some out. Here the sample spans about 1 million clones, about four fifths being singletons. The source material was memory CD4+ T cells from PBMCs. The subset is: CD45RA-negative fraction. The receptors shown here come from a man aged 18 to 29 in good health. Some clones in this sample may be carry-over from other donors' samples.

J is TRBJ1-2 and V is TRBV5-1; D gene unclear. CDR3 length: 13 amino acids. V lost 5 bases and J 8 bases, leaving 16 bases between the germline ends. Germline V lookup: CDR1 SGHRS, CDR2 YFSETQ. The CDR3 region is CASRVSPDGGYTF. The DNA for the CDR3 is TGCGCCAGCAGAGTGTCGCCTGACGGGGGCTACACCTTC.

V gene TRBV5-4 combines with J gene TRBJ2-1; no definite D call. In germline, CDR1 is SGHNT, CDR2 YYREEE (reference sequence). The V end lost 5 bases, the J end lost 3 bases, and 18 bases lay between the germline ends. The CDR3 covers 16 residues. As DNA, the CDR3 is TGTGCCAGCAGTGTTGACGCCTTTCCCTTCTACAATGAGCAGTTCTTC. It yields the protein CASSVDAFPFYNEQFF. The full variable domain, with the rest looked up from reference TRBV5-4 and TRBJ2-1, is ETGVTQSPTHLIKTRGQQVTLRCSSQSGHNTVSWYQQALGQGPQFIFQYYREEENGRGNFPPRFSGLQFPNYSSELNVNALELDDSALYLCASSVDAFPFYNEQFFGPGTRLTVL.

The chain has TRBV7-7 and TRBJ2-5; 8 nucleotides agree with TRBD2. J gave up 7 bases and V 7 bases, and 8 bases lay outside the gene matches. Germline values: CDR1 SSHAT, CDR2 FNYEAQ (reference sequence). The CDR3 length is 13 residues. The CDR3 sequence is CASTLGRGGTQYF. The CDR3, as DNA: TGTGCCAGCACCCTAGGTCGGGGGGGGACCCAGTACTTC.

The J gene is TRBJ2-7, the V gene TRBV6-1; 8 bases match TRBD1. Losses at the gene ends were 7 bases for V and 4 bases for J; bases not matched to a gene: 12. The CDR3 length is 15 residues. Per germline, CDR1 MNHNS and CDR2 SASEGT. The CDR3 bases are TGTGCCAGCAACTCCCGGACAGGGTCTAGATACGAGCAGTACTTC. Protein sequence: CASNSRTGSRYEQYF.

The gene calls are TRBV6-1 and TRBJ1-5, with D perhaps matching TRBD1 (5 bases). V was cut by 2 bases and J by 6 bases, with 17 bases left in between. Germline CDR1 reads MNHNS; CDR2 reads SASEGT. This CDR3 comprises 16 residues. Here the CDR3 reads CASSEIRGTQSQPQHF. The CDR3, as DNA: TGTGCCAGCAGTGAAATTCGCGGGACCCAGAGTCAGCCCCAGCATTTT.

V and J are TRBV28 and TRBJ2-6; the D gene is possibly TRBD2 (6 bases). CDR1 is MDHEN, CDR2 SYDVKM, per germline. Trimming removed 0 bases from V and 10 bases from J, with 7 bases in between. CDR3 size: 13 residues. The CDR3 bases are TGTGCCAGCAGTTTATGGGGGACTAACGTCCTGACTTTC. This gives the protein CASSLWGTNVLTF.

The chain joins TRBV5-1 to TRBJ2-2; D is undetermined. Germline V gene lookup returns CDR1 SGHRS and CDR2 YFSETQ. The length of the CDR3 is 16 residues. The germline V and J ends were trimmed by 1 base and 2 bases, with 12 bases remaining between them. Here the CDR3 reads CASSLYLNSNTGELFF. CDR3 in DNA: TGCGCCAGCAGCTTGTATCTGAACTCTAACACCGGGGAGCTGTTTTTT.